This TCR beta chain derives from a study of technical replicates of blood from a few donors. Libraries were prepared by immunoSEQ multiplex PCR; TCRdb keeps only in-frame clonotypes and omits some of them. The sample shows under 85,000 clones, approximately 97% of them seen only once. The V end lost 6 bases, the J end lost 5 bases, and 14 bases lay between the germline ends. The CDR3 runs to 15 residues. Germline V gives CDR1 ENHRY, CDR2 SYGVKD. Material for sequencing was T cells isolated from PBMCs. This receptor was obtained from a human donor in good health. This sequence joins TRBV10-3 and TRBJ1-6; perhaps TRBD1 as D (6 bases). The CDR3 sequence is CAIRAAGANNSPLHF. CDR3 coding DNA: TGTGCCATCAGGGCCGCGGGGGCCAATAATTCACCCCTCCACTTT.